The 29 T cell receptor beta chains given below trace back to one sample, sequenced in a study of cytomegalovirus exposure and HLA in healthy donors (dated by TCRdb to the late 2010s). Libraries were made using the immunoSEQ multiplex PCR assay. TCRdb retrieved this table from immuneACCESS and kept in-frame rearrangements only. Not all clones are present; in checked studies, unresolved V genes account for under half, and no reason is known for the remainder. Recorded for this sample are more than 200,000 clones; over 75% of them occurred a single time. The biggest ten clones account for around 11% of the sample. The specimen was PBMCs. Receptor source: a man younger than 35 in good health and CMV-seropositive.

This clone was detected once. This chain joins TRBV5-6 and TRBJ2-7; D ambiguous. V was pared by 4 bases and J by 1 base, with 9 bases between. The germline CDR1 and CDR2 sequences are SGHDT and YYEEEE. The CDR3 extends over 13 amino acids. CDR3 protein: CASSLPDSYEQYF. As DNA, the CDR3 is TGTGCCAGCAGCCTCCCGGATTCCTACGAGCAGTACTTC.

The rearrangement joins TRBV30 to TRBJ2-1; 7 bases map to TRBD1. Losses at the gene ends were 2 bases for V and 4 bases for J; bases not matched to a gene: 2. Germline V gene lookup returns CDR1 GTSNPN and CDR2 SVGIG (reference sequence). This CDR3 has 13 amino acids. The DNA for the CDR3 is TGTGCCTGGAGTAGGGGGCGTTACAATGAGCAGTTCTTC. Its protein product is CAWSRGRYNEQFF.

The rearrangement links TRBV7-9 to TRBJ2-7; D uncertain. Trimming removed 3 bases at V and 4 bases at J, with 10 bases between. The CDR3 spans 13 residues. Germline CDR1 is SEHNR and CDR2 is FQNEAQ (reference sequence). CDR3 nucleotide sequence: TGTGCCAGCAGCTTCCCCCAGTCTTACGAGCAGTACTTC. Translating it yields CASSFPQSYEQYF.

The table lists this clone with a count of one. The chain recombines TRBV4-1 with TRBJ2-7; the D gene could be TRBD1 or TRBD2 (5 bases each). CDR1 and CDR2 from the germline V gene are MGHRA and YSYEKL. The CDR3 loop spans 16 amino acids. Trimming removed 0 bases from V and 0 bases from J, with 12 bases in between. DNA for the CDR3: TGCGCCAGCAGCCAAGAAAAACGGGACGCCTCCTACGAGCAGTACTTC. Its protein is CASSQEKRDASYEQYF.

The V call is TRBV10-2, the J call TRBJ2-5; no reliable D call. Germline CDR1 is WSHSY and CDR2 is SAAADI. V shed 5 bases and J shed 2 bases, with 21 bases lying between them. This CDR3 spans 17 amino acids. The DNA for the CDR3 is TGCGCCAGCAGTAGAGGCCCCCCTAAAAGCGCGCAAGAGACCCAGTACTTC. The encoded protein is CASSRGPPKSAQETQYF.

The chain carries TRBV18 and TRBJ1-2; D uncertain. Trimming pared 2 bases from V and 6 bases from J, leaving 7 bases between. The CDR3 is 12 amino acids. Germline CDR1 is KGHSH and CDR2 is LQKENI. The CDR3, as DNA: TGTGCCAGCTCACCAACGCGTGATGGCTACACCTTC. Its translation: CASSPTRDGYTF.

In its sample, this clone was seen a few times. The genes are TRBV5-1 and TRBJ2-7; D is unresolved. Trimming left V 2 bases short and J 3 bases short, with 6 bases between. This CDR3 has 12 amino acids. CDR1 SGHRS and CDR2 YFSETQ come from the germline V gene. The chain's CDR3 is CASSLTDYEQYF. The CDR3 region has the DNA TGCGCCAGCAGCTTAACAGACTACGAGCAGTACTTC.

The count of this clone is one. V gene TRBV5-1 combines with J gene TRBJ1-2; no clear D gene. This CDR3 contains 14 residues. Looked up from germline, CDR1 is SGHRS and CDR2 is YFSETQ. Trimming took off 0 bases at V and 8 bases at J, with 14 bases between the two ends. The CDR3 reads CASSLDVGKEGYTF. CDR3 DNA: TGCGCCAGCAGCTTGGATGTGGGGAAAGAGGGCTACACCTTC.

The gene calls are TRBV2 and TRBJ2-7, with 9 positions matching TRBD2. Germline V gene sequence: CDR1 SNHLY, CDR2 FYNNEI. With 8 bases clipped from V and 3 bases from J, the junction kept 8 bases outside the gene matches. This CDR3 is 14 amino acids long. CDR3 loop: CASRQTSGGYEQYF. The CDR3 bases are TGTGCCAGCCGCCAGACTAGCGGTGGCTACGAGCAGTACTTC.

The chain is built from TRBV5-1 and TRBJ2-3; maybe TRBD2 (6 bases). The CDR3 consists of 17 residues. Germline values: CDR1 SGHRS, CDR2 YFSETQ. V was clipped by 0 bases and J by 1 base, with 15 bases between them. The CDR3 protein is CASSLAGLALRTDTQYF. The CDR3 region has the DNA TGCGCCAGCAGCTTGGCCGGGCTAGCGCTCCGCACAGATACGCAGTATTTT.

V is TRBV5-4 and J is TRBJ2-3, with 7 nucleotides matching TRBD2. Trimming cost V 3 bases and J 0 bases; bases outside gene matches: 7. The germline V gene has CDR1 SGHNT and CDR2 YYREEE (reference sequence). The CDR3 runs 16 residues. The CDR3 DNA sequence: TGTGCCAGCAGCTCCTCTAGCGGACTTAGCACAGATACGCAGTATTTT. Translating gives CASSSSSGLSTDTQYF.

The rearrangement uses TRBV19 and TRBJ1-1; no clear D gene. The CDR3 spans 16 residues. The V end lost 0 bases, the J end lost 0 bases, and 11 bases lay between the germline ends. Germline V gene lookup returns CDR1 LNHDA and CDR2 SQIVND (reference sequence). CDR3 nucleotide sequence: TGTGCCAGTAGTATAGATAGTAGGGCTATGAACACTGAAGCTTTCTTT. Translating gives CASSIDSRAMNTEAFF.

This chain connects TRBV15 to TRBJ1-5; D not certain. The germline gives CDR1 LNHNV, CDR2 YYDKDF (reference sequence). Trimming shortened V by 3 bases and J by 4 bases, and 16 bases separated the two germline ends. The CDR3 contains 16 residues. CDR3 region: CATSSRVIVTNQPQHF. CDR3 coding DNA: TGTGCCACCAGCAGTAGGGTGATCGTTACTAATCAGCCCCAGCATTTT.

Regarding this clone: Other DNA sequences from this sample encode an identical CDR3 as well. The rearrangement uses TRBV5-1 and TRBJ1-1; 8 bases fit TRBD1. CDR3 length equals 14 residues. Germline V gene data show CDR1 as SGHRS and CDR2 as YFSETQ. Unmatched junction bases numbered 3, after V lost 3 bases and J lost 2 bases. The CDR3 sequence: CASSSGGPNTEAFF. CDR3 coding DNA: TGCGCCAGCAGCTCAGGGGGCCCCAACACTGAAGCTTTCTTT.

The chain employs TRBV5-1 and TRBJ2-7; the match to TRBD1 covers 9 bases. Germline CDR1 and CDR2: SGHRS and YFSETQ. The CDR3 totals 13 residues. V lost 6 bases and J lost 7; bases outside the gene matches: 8. The CDR3 protein is CASTQRTGDEQYF. For the CDR3, the DNA is TGCGCCAGCACCCAACGGACAGGGGATGAGCAGTACTTC.

The chain is built from TRBV29-1 and TRBJ2-1; TRBD2 aligns across 8 bases. CDR3 length: 14 residues. With 1 base clipped from V and 2 bases from J, the junction kept 1 base outside the gene matches. Germline assignment: CDR1 SQVTM and CDR2 ANQGSEA. The CDR3 coding sequence is TGCAGCGTTGAAGGTAGCGGGGCCTACAATGAGCAGTTCTTC. Its translation: CSVEGSGAYNEQFF.

The chain carries TRBV2 and TRBJ2-7; D gene ambiguous. Trimming left V 1 base short and J 2 bases short, with 9 bases between. The CDR3 is 14 amino acids. CDR1 and CDR2 from the germline V gene are SNHLY and FYNNEI. This chain's CDR3 is CASSEGRLTYEQYF. The DNA for the CDR3 is TGTGCCAGCAGTGAAGGAAGGCTAACCTACGAGCAGTACTTC.

This clone showed up just once. The chain recombines TRBV29-1 with TRBJ2-3; D unresolved. The CDR3 is 13 amino acids. Germline lookup yields CDR1 SQVTM and CDR2 ANQGSEA. The V and J ends lost 7 bases and 2 bases respectively, with 13 bases between them. The CDR3 region has the DNA TGCAGCGCCCCTCGGGCAGACACAGATACGCAGTATTTT. Its protein product is CSAPRADTDTQYF.

The rearrangement uses TRBV27 and TRBJ2-7, with D uncertain. Looked up from germline, CDR1 is MNHEY and CDR2 is SMNVEV (reference sequence). The CDR3 length is 13 residues. Trimming removed 3 bases at V and 3 bases at J, with 9 bases between. CDR3 region: CASSFQADYEQYF. CDR3 coding DNA: TGTGCCAGCAGTTTCCAGGCAGACTACGAGCAGTACTTC.

Only one count was recorded for this clone. The chain links TRBV5-4 to TRBJ1-2, with 7 bases fitting TRBD1. The germline CDR1 and CDR2 sequences are SGHNT and YYREEE (reference sequence). J lost 8 bases, V lost 4 bases, and 17 bases had no gene match. This CDR3 region has 16 residues. The CDR3 region is CASSQKSRDRGLGYTF. The DNA of the CDR3 is TGTGCCAGCAGCCAGAAATCCCGGGACAGAGGATTAGGCTACACCTTC.

The chain recombines TRBV27 with TRBJ1-1, with 8 bases lining up with TRBD1. CDR1 is MNHEY and CDR2 is SMNVEV in the germline V gene (reference sequence). The trim removed 4 bases at V and 4 bases at J, leaving 8 bases unmatched. The CDR3 has 15 residues. This CDR3 is CASSSLDREATEAFF. The CDR3 DNA reads as TGTGCCAGCAGTTCTTTGGACAGGGAGGCCACTGAAGCTTTCTTT.

The V and J genes are TRBV5-6 and TRBJ2-3; D perhaps matches TRBD2 (5 bases). The CDR3 runs 15 residues. Per germline, CDR1 SGHDT and CDR2 YYEEEE. Trimming cost V 1 base and J 5 bases, with 14 bases left between them. DNA for the CDR3: TGTGCCAGCAGCTTGAGGTCTCTAGCCGGAGATACGCAGTATTTT. Protein product: CASSLRSLAGDTQYF.

This clone turned up a few times. This chain links TRBV5-4 with TRBJ2-7, with D possibly matching TRBD1 (6 bases). V gave up 4 bases and J gave up 2 bases, with 13 bases separating them. The germline V gene encodes CDR1 SGHNT and CDR2 YYREEE (reference sequence). This CDR3 region has 14 residues. The CDR3 region has the DNA TGTGCCAGCAGCCCGACAGACAGGACCTACGAGCAGTACTTC. Amino acids: CASSPTDRTYEQYF.

This sequence joins TRBV6-6 and TRBJ2-7, with D hard to call. CDR3 length: 13 amino acids. V lost 8 bases and J lost 1, with 12 bases in between. Germline V gene lookup returns CDR1 MNHNY and CDR2 SVGAGI (reference sequence). The CDR3 is CASGQTESYEQYF. The CDR3 nucleotides are TGTGCCAGCGGGCAAACAGAATCCTACGAGCAGTACTTC.

V is TRBV28 and J is TRBJ1-2, with a tentative D call TRBD1 (5 bases). This CDR3 contains 13 residues. Germline V CDR1 and CDR2: MDHEN, SYDVKM. V lost 4 bases, J lost 4 bases, and 10 bases lay in between. CDR3 coding DNA: TGTGCCAGCAGTTCCAGACAGCTCTATGGCTACACCTTC. Residues: CASSSRQLYGYTF.

The V call is TRBV7-2, the J call TRBJ1-3, with D unresolved. Germline CDR1 reads SGHTA; CDR2 reads FQGNSA. The CDR3 covers 11 residues. V shed 3 bases and J shed 3 bases, with 0 bases lying between them. CDR3 loop: CASSFGNTIYF. The DNA of the CDR3 is TGTGCCAGCAGCTTTGGAAACACCATATATTTT.

This clone was recorded a few times. The chain joins TRBV30 to TRBJ1-2; D remains unclear. Germline V gene sequence: CDR1 GTSNPN, CDR2 SVGIG (reference sequence). The CDR3 has 17 residues. V was clipped by 0 bases and J by 4 bases, with 21 bases between them. CDR3 region: CAWSVGSDGPLGYGYTF. CDR3 bases: TGTGCCTGGAGTGTAGGGTCCGACGGGCCTCTAGGCTATGGCTACACCTTC.

The rearrangement uses TRBV10-3 and TRBJ2-7; 8 bases agree with TRBD1. CDR3 length: 17 residues. Losses at the gene ends were 9 bases for V and 1 base for J; bases not matched to a gene: 17. Germline CDR1 ENHRY, CDR2 SYGVKD. The CDR3 loop is CAIRGYRGNNRSYEQYF. The CDR3 DNA reads as TGTGCCATTAGAGGGTACAGGGGGAATAACAGATCCTACGAGCAGTACTTC.

This rearrangement joins TRBV5-1 to TRBJ2-7; no firm D call. The CDR3 contains 13 residues. The V and J ends lost 0 bases and 6 bases respectively, with 10 bases between them. From germline, CDR1 is SGHRS and CDR2 YFSETQ. The CDR3, as DNA: TGCGCCAGCAGCTTGGAGCCCGACGGCGAGCAGTACTTC. Translation: CASSLEPDGEQYF.